This paragraph reports one T cell receptor (beta chain). Its antigen is undetermined. Per the germline V gene, CDR1 is LGHNA and CDR2 is YNFKEQ. Trimming shortened V by 1 base and J by 8 bases, and 20 bases separated the two germline ends. This CDR3 spans 16 amino acids. These data are taken from a study of radiotherapy plus CTLA-4 blockade in lung cancer. General observations from the study: Early clone dynamics of blood T cells, plus interferon-beta, reportedly predicted response best. In blood, TCR clones derived from the tumor expanded after radiotherapy plus ipilimumab.

Assay: immunoSEQ multiplex PCR; the TCRdb copy retains only in-frame clones and omits some. The sample yields over 100,000 clones, more than 65% seen once. Sequenced here: peripheral blood, sampled from a patient treated with radiotherapy plus ipilimumab. The sequence was obtained from a human donor with non-small cell lung cancer that progressed on radiotherapy plus ipilimumab. Some clones in this sample may be carry-over from other donors' samples. The chain joins TRBV4-2 to TRBJ1-1, with D possibly being TRBD1 (6 bases). This chain's CDR3 is CASSQGQANASPEAFF. CDR3 DNA: TGTGCCAGCAGCCAAGGACAGGCTAACGCTTCCCCCGAAGCTTTCTTT.